This is a list of T cell receptor beta chains from one sample in a study of cytomegalovirus exposure and HLA in healthy donors. Produced via immunoSEQ multiplex PCR; TCRdb's table is partial and in-frame only. Here the sample spans about 190,000 clones, around 77% being singletons. Specimen: PBMCs. The receptors were sampled from a young woman in good health and CMV-seronegative. CDR3s include the opening cysteine and the closing phenylalanine or tryptophan. Fields, in order: J gene, clone size, V gene, D gene, CDR3 DNA, CDR3 protein. The D gene is left open where the match is weak. The size of a clone is reported for some rows only, either as once, few or many, or as a class for expanded clones.

j_gene: TRBJ1-5
abundance: -
v_gene: TRBV19
d_gene: -
CDR3nt: TGTGCCAGTAGTATAGCCGTCAATCAGCCCCAGCATTTT
CDR3aa: CASSIAVNQPQHF

j_gene: TRBJ2-5
abundance: -
v_gene: TRBV28
d_gene: TRBD1
CDR3nt: TGTGCCAGCAGTTTAAAAGGGACAGGGGTACAAGAGACCCAGTACTTC
CDR3aa: CASSLKGTGVQETQYF

j_gene: TRBJ1-4
abundance: -
v_gene: TRBV5-3
d_gene: -
CDR3nt: TGTGCCAGAAGCACGGTGGGCAGGGGTTTTGAAAAACTGTTTTTT
CDR3aa: CARSTVGRGFEKLFF

j_gene: TRBJ2-7
abundance: -
v_gene: TRBV6-6
d_gene: TRBD2
CDR3nt: TGTGCCAGCAGGCTAGCGGGGGTCTACGAGCAGTACTTC
CDR3aa: CASRLAGVYEQYF

j_gene: TRBJ2-7
abundance: -
v_gene: TRBV7-8
d_gene: TRBD2
CDR3nt: TGTGCCAGCAGCTTTGGATCCCGGACTAGTGAGCAGTACTTC
CDR3aa: CASSFGSRTSEQYF

j_gene: TRBJ1-5
abundance: -
v_gene: TRBV19
d_gene: TRBD1
CDR3nt: TGTGCCAGTAGGGAGACAGGGGCTGGGGGTCAGCCCCAGCATTTT
CDR3aa: CASRETGAGGQPQHF

j_gene: TRBJ2-2
abundance: -
v_gene: TRBV7-2
d_gene: -
CDR3nt: TGTGCCAGCAGCTTCGCCGGGGAGCTGTTTTTT
CDR3aa: CASSFAGELFF

j_gene: TRBJ1-6
abundance: -
v_gene: TRBV7-9
d_gene: -
CDR3nt: TGTGCCAGCAGCTTAGAACAATCACCCCTCCACTTT
CDR3aa: CASSLEQSPLHF

j_gene: TRBJ2-2
abundance: -
v_gene: TRBV6-5
d_gene: -
CDR3nt: TGTGCCAGCAGACCCTCCTGGGAGCCCACCGGGGAGCTGTTTTTT
CDR3aa: CASRPSWEPTGELFF

j_gene: TRBJ1-2
abundance: -
v_gene: TRBV29-1
d_gene: -
CDR3nt: TGCAGCGCCGGCCGGGAGTCTAACTATGGCTACACCTTC
CDR3aa: CSAGRESNYGYTF

j_gene: TRBJ1-1
abundance: -
v_gene: TRBV6-1
d_gene: -
CDR3nt: TGTGCCAGCAGTCGGGGGGGTGAAGCTTTCTTT
CDR3aa: CASSRGGEAFF

j_gene: TRBJ2-2
abundance: -
v_gene: TRBV18
d_gene: -
CDR3nt: TGTGCCAGCTCACCGGACACACGGAACACCGGGGAGCTGTTTTTT
CDR3aa: CASSPDTRNTGELFF

j_gene: TRBJ1-1
abundance: -
v_gene: TRBV28
d_gene: -
CDR3nt: TGTGCCAGCAGTTTCTCGAACACTGAAGCTTTCTTT
CDR3aa: CASSFSNTEAFF

j_gene: TRBJ2-7
abundance: -
v_gene: TRBV2
d_gene: -
CDR3nt: TGTGCCAGCAGTGAAGGTATACCGGAGACCTACGAGCAGTACTTC
CDR3aa: CASSEGIPETYEQYF

j_gene: TRBJ2-3
abundance: -
v_gene: TRBV4-3
d_gene: -
CDR3nt: TGCGCCAGCAGCCAAGACCTCGGGAGCGCGATATTTCACCCAGATACGCAGTATTTT
CDR3aa: CASSQDLGSAIFHPDTQYF

j_gene: TRBJ1-2
abundance: -
v_gene: TRBV27
d_gene: -
CDR3nt: TGTGCCAGCAGTTCGTCTAACTATGGCTACACCTTC
CDR3aa: CASSSSNYGYTF

j_gene: TRBJ2-1
abundance: few
v_gene: TRBV13
d_gene: -
CDR3nt: TGTGCCAGCAGCTTAGATGGCCCGGGTGATCAAACCTACAATGAGCAGTTCTTC
CDR3aa: CASSLDGPGDQTYNEQFF

j_gene: TRBJ2-3
abundance: -
v_gene: TRBV7-2
d_gene: -
CDR3nt: TGTGCCAGCAGCTTAGGCCTCCTTGCGATCGATACGCAGTATTTT
CDR3aa: CASSLGLLAIDTQYF